The 22 T cell receptor beta chains presented below share a single source sample, sequenced in a study of blood T cell repertoires in COVID-19. Repertoires were generated with immunoSEQ multiplex PCR, while TCRdb's copy carries only in-frame clones and drops some. The sample has about 140,000 clones; 80% to 85% are singletons. The specimen was peripheral blood. Receptor source: a human donor in a cohort sampled during active COVID-19.

This chain joins TRBV6-5 and TRBJ1-5; D is possibly TRBD1 (6 bases). V lost 0 bases to trimming and J lost 3 bases, with 12 bases between them. The CDR3 has 16 amino acids. Germline lookup yields CDR1 MNHEY and CDR2 SVGAGI. In DNA, the CDR3 is TGTGCCAGCAGTTACTCCTATACAGGGTTCAATCAGCCCCAGCATTTT. Residues: CASSYSYTGFNQPQHF.

The V gene is TRBV18, the J gene TRBJ2-3, with 9 bases lining up with TRBD2. CDR3 size: 15 residues. V trimming: 2 bases; J trimming: 6 bases; junction bases outside the gene matches: 6. Germline CDR1 is KGHSH and CDR2 is LQKENI. This CDR3 reads CASSPGSGGSDTQYF. For the CDR3, the DNA is TGTGCCAGCTCACCAGGGAGCGGGGGGTCCGATACGCAGTATTTT.

CDR3 sequence reads: CASSQGDSGRETQYF. As DNA, the CDR3 is TGTGCCAGCAGCCAAGGGGACAGCGGGAGAGAGACCCAGTACTTC. This rearrangement joins TRBV3-1 (or the pseudogene TRBV3-2) to TRBJ2-5; D may be TRBD2 (8 bases). The germline CDR1 and CDR2 sequences are LGHDT and YNNKEL (reference sequence). V lost 1 base and J lost 4, with 13 bases in between. The CDR3 spans 15 residues.

This clone has only one observation. The chain links TRBV19 to TRBJ2-7; tentatively, D is TRBD1 (5 bases). The V gene's germline CDR1 is LNHDA and CDR2 SQIVND (reference sequence). The V and J ends lost 9 bases and 2 bases respectively, with 8 bases between them. The CDR3 has 11 residues. The CDR3 nucleotides read TGTGCCAGCCAGGGCCCCTACGAGCAGTACTTC. It yields the protein CASQGPYEQYF.

In DNA, the CDR3 is TGTGCCAGCAGTGATGGCGCCGTGGGAGCCGGCTATGGCTACACCTTC. This codes for CASSDGAVGAGYGYTF. The V call is TRBV6-1, the J call TRBJ1-2; D is uncertain. The ends were cut back, 3 bases at V and 4 bases at J, with 18 bases in the middle. There are 16 residues in the CDR3. From germline, CDR1 is MNHNS and CDR2 SASEGT.

The rearrangement joins TRBV2 to TRBJ2-3; maybe TRBD2 (6 bases). V dropped 6 bases and J dropped 6 bases, with 19 bases sitting between them. The CDR3 contains 15 residues. Looked up from germline, CDR1 is SNHLY and CDR2 is FYNNEI. CDR3 amino acids: CASRSRGTPGDTQYF. The CDR3 DNA reads TGTGCCAGCAGATCCCGAGGGACTCCCGGGGATACGCAGTATTTT. The variable domain in full, completed from reference TRBV2 and TRBJ2-3, reads EPEVTQTPSHQVTQMGQEVILRCVPISNHLYFYWYRQILGQKVEFLVSFYNNEISEKSEIFDDQFSVERPDGSNFTLKIRSTKLEDSAMYFCASRSRGTPGDTQYFGPGTRLTVL.

A word on this clone: Germline and junction disagree at one end, which may indicate a read error. This CDR3 reads CASSEGRTGTLF. CDR3 sequence (DNA): TGTGCCAGCAGTGAGGGGAGGACAGGAACCCTCTTC. This rearrangement joins TRBV6-1 to TRBJ2-1; maybe TRBD1 (7 bases). Germline CDR1 MNHNS, CDR2 SASEGT. The length of the CDR3 is 12 residues.

This rearrangement joins TRBV6-5 to TRBJ1-2; no firm D call. The CDR3 length is 13 residues. Trimming removed 2 bases at V and 2 bases at J, with 6 bases between. Germline CDR1 MNHEY, CDR2 SVGAGI. CDR3 coding DNA: TGTGCCAGCAGTTACGAGGGAAACTATGGCTACACCTTC. This gives the protein CASSYEGNYGYTF.

The rearrangement uses TRBV10-2 and TRBJ2-1; weak D call: TRBD2 (5 bases). V shed 1 base and J shed 6 bases, with 10 bases lying between them. The CDR3 consists of 14 residues. Per germline, CDR1 WSHSY and CDR2 SAAADI. Written as DNA, the CDR3 is TGCGCCAGCAGTGAGTGGCTAGCTTCCAATGAGCAGTTCTTC. This encodes CASSEWLASNEQFF.

The chain recombines TRBV5-4 with TRBJ1-2, with 9 bases that match TRBD1. Germline CDR1 reads SGHNT; CDR2 reads YYREEE (reference sequence). J gave up 0 bases and V 4 bases, and 7 bases lay outside the gene matches. The CDR3 runs to 16 residues. The CDR3 sequence: CASSSGQGPTNYGYTF. CDR3 sequence (DNA): TGTGCCAGCAGCAGCGGACAGGGGCCAACTAACTATGGCTACACCTTC.

The rearrangement links TRBV3-1 (or the pseudogene TRBV3-2) to TRBJ2-3, with D possibly TRBD2 on 6 matching bases. Trimming stripped 4 bases from V and 6 bases from J, with 23 bases between. This CDR3 contains 17 residues. From germline, CDR1 is LGHDT and CDR2 YNNKEL (reference sequence). This chain's CDR3 is CASSRTPGGATSDTQYF. The CDR3 bases are TGTGCCAGCAGCCGGACACCTGGCGGGGCGACCAGTGATACGCAGTATTTT.

This rearrangement joins TRBV10-2 to TRBJ2-5, with unresolved D. This CDR3 comprises 12 residues. Trimming took 4 bases from V and 5 from J, leaving 8 bases between them. Looked up from germline, CDR1 is WSHSY and CDR2 is SAAADI. The CDR3 spells CASSVGAETQYF. In DNA form, the CDR3 reads TGCGCCAGCAGTGTGGGCGCCGAGACCCAGTACTTC.

V and J are TRBV12-5 and TRBJ2-7; perhaps TRBD2 as D (6 bases). CDR1 is LGHNT and CDR2 is FRNRAP in the germline V gene. V lost 7 bases to trimming and J lost 5 bases, with 24 bases between them. The length of the CDR3 is 16 residues. In nucleotides, the CDR3 is TGTGCTAGTGCTTTACTTTTCGGAGGGGCGCGGAACGAGCAGTACTTC. Protein product: CASALLFGGARNEQYF.

This clone was detected only once. In DNA, the CDR3 is TGTGCCAGCAGTGAAGTTGGGACAGGGCTTTACGAGCAGTACTTC. Protein: CASSEVGTGLYEQYF. The gene calls are TRBV6-1 and TRBJ2-7; 9 bases line up with TRBD1. Trimming took 1 base from V and 4 from J; bases not matched to a gene: 5. From germline, CDR1 is MNHNS and CDR2 SASEGT. The CDR3 contains 15 residues.

The chain links TRBV2 to TRBJ1-5; a possible D gene is TRBD1 (5 bases). CDR3 length: 13 amino acids. V lost 8 bases and J lost 8, with 16 bases in between. Germline CDR1 SNHLY, CDR2 FYNNEI. CDR3 residues: CASVRARGEPQHF. The DNA of the CDR3 is TGTGCCAGCGTTCGGGCCCGGGGGGAGCCCCAGCATTTT.

This chain uses TRBV21-1 with TRBJ1-2; the D call TRBD1 from the table was never checked on the DNA. TRBV21-1 is a recognized pseudogene. The CDR3 totals 15 residues. The CDR3 region is CASSNSPRDNPGYTF. DNA of the CDR3: TGTGCCAGCAGCAATTCGCCCCGGGACAATCCTGGCTACACCTTC.

This chain links TRBV5-1 with TRBJ1-2, with D maybe TRBD1 (5 bases). Trimming took off 0 bases at V and 5 bases at J, with 17 bases between the two ends. Germline V gives CDR1 SGHRS, CDR2 YFSETQ. The CDR3 has 16 amino acids. CDR3 DNA: TGCGCCAGCAGCTTGGCCCCAGGGTCGGAGTTGTATGGCTACACCTTC. Protein product: CASSLAPGSELYGYTF.

The V gene is TRBV28, the J gene TRBJ1-2; D is undetermined. Germline assignment: CDR1 MDHEN and CDR2 SYDVKM. There are 15 residues in the CDR3. V lost 3 bases and J lost 5, with 16 bases in between. In DNA form, the CDR3 reads TGTGCCAGCAGTTTCCCGCCATACTCACCTTATGGCTACACCTTC. This sequence encodes CASSFPPYSPYGYTF.

This clone has a single count. The chain joins TRBV10-2 to TRBJ1-5; D is perhaps TRBD1 (5 bases). V was trimmed by 2 bases and J by 1 base, leaving 15 bases between them. From germline, CDR1 is WSHSY and CDR2 SAAADI. This CDR3 is built from 17 residues. DNA of the CDR3: TGCGCCAGCAGTGAGGCCCGGGGACTGGGAAGCAATCAGCCCCAGCATTTT. Protein: CASSEARGLGSNQPQHF.

The V and J genes are TRBV7-9 and TRBJ1-1; D ambiguous. Trimming removed 5 bases from V and 5 bases from J, with 18 bases in between. Per germline, CDR1 SEHNR and CDR2 FQNEAQ (reference sequence). The CDR3 has 15 amino acids. The CDR3 nucleotides are TGTGCCAGCAGCCCGGCTTTGGTCAGCGGGACTGAAGCTTTCTTT. Its protein product is CASSPALVSGTEAFF.

The sample holds a few counts of this clone. The gene calls are TRBV29-1 and TRBJ2-3, with 12 bases matching TRBD2. The CDR3 sequence is 17 residues long. Per the germline V gene, CDR1 is SQVTM and CDR2 is ANQGSEA. V gave up 8 bases and J gave up 1 base; unmatched junction bases: 13. CDR3 bases: TGCAGCTCGACGAATCCGGGACTAGCGGGCCGCACAGATACGCAGTATTTT. Its translation: CSSTNPGLAGRTDTQYF.

This clone was observed a handful of times. The chain couples TRBV4-2 to TRBJ2-7; 10 nucleotides line up with TRBD1. The CDR3 runs to 14 residues. Germline V lookup: CDR1 LGHNA, CDR2 YNFKEQ. The ends lost 5 bases at V and 2 bases at J; junction bases unmatched: 3. CDR3: CASSKTGGPYEQYF. The CDR3 nucleotides read TGTGCCAGCAGCAAGACAGGGGGCCCCTACGAGCAGTACTTC.